The clone carrying this TCR beta chain was found a few times. This CDR3 is built from 14 residues. Germline CDR1 is SNHLY and CDR2 is FYNNEI. V was pared by 2 bases and J by 3 bases, with 9 bases between. Method: immunoSEQ multiplex PCR; TCRdb's copy keeps in-frame clones and lacks some. The table has 150,000 to 190,000 clones, roughly 94% seen once. The record originates from a study of OX40 agonist ivuxolimab in advanced cancers. Background on the study: Participants averaged approximately 60 years of age (range roughly 23 to 80) and were approximately 81% male.

The TCR originated in an adult with an advanced solid tumor such as melanoma, head and neck, liver or kidney cancer. Sequenced here: CD4+ or CD8+ T cells sorted from blood, sampled in a trial of the OX40 agonist ivuxolimab. The chain combines TRBV2 with TRBJ2-3; D gene uncertain. In nucleotides, the CDR3 is TGTGCCAGCAGTGAACAAGGCCGGACAGATACGCAGTATTTT. It translates to CASSEQGRTDTQYF.